Sequencing of this T cell receptor (beta chain) was carried out in a study of cytomegalovirus exposure and HLA in healthy donors (dated by TCRdb to 2017 to 2019). General notes on the study: In an earlier analysis of roughly 500 of the donors, under 300 Gb of sequence data and 100 million or so unique TCR beta sequences from roughly 180 million T cells were reported. A later analysis re-examined previously published TCR beta repertoires from just over 650 donors and added high-resolution HLA genotyping to investigate patterns of TCR occurrence. Of the roughly 400 genotyped donors, 81% fell in the genetic ancestry cluster associated with self-reported Caucasian donors. The later analysis used no new phenotypic data to find candidate immune exposures, relying instead on TCR beta sequences and their occurrence across donors. In a later genetic analysis, genome-wide SNP genotypes for about 55% of the roughly 700 donors were used, and that subset was treated as a discovery cohort. Class I and class II HLA loci were covered by the typing at four-digit resolution. Typing coverage varied by locus: about 620-640 donors for A, B, C, DRB1 and DQB1; 500 to 550 for DQA1; more than 600 for DPA1; around 450 for DPB1. An early release that covered fewer than 750 HLA-typed donors contained around 300 gigabases of sequencing data and 85 million to 100 million unique TCR sequences. To predict cytomegalovirus infection status, the study brought together high-throughput TCR immunosequencing, statistical association of individual TCRs with disease status, and machine learning. The aim of the study was to test whether cataloging public T cell receptors could identify signatures of past pathogen exposure. In an earlier analysis of 587 of the donors, high-throughput TCR beta sequencing was used to judge whether each TCR beta V gene segment behaved as functional or pseudogenic. All discovery cohort repertoires had been generated on a single sequencing platform. In addition to the first cohort of about 650 subjects, a separate validation cohort of approximately 130 different subjects was used. Donor age, sex, ethnicity and CMV serostatus were compiled alongside the repertoire data. Using immunosequencing, the study profiled T cell repertoires from some 670 subjects and related those repertoires to cytomegalovirus serostatus. On average, roughly 240,000 unique TCR beta nucleotide sequences were sequenced per donor among 398 genotyped donors of the cohort, with 15% to 20% of those sequences being non-productive. Several DR-DQ haplotypes were treated as single units for association and clustering because of strong linkage in the cohort.

Library prep was done by the immunoSEQ multiplex PCR assay. A mixture of 60 forward primers for TCR Vbeta segments and 13 reverse primers for TCR Jbeta segments was used in the multiplex PCR. The CDR3 region of rearranged TCR beta genes was amplified from genomic DNA with a multiplex PCR assay. The Illumina HiSeq System was used to sequence the amplified TCR beta libraries as 87-base-pair reads. Turning to the authors' computational methods: A later analysis counted around 72 million unique TCR beta chains across the 500 to 850 repertoires, and some 11 million of these chains were shared by at least two donors. Raw reads were error-corrected and collapsed into unique sequences by a nearest-neighbor algorithm in which closely related sequences were merged to remove PCR and sequencing errors. CDR3 sequences were aligned to IMGT reference sequences to assign V, D and J gene segments. For a sequence to be retained, a match of at least six nucleotides to both a V gene segment and a J gene segment was required. A rearrangement counted as productive if the CDR3 had no stop codons and remained in frame with V and J, and every other rearrangement counted as non-productive. CDR3 was defined by IMGT convention, running from the second conserved V-encoded cysteine to the conserved J-encoded phenylalanine. In an earlier analysis of roughly 610 of the donors, sequences lacking an unambiguous match to a single V gene segment were excluded. In an earlier analysis of about 590 of the donors, a V segment was called functional when productive rearrangements were above 56.7%, and segregating when the standard deviation between donors exceeded 5%. A statistical classification framework was developed to diagnose cytomegalovirus status using the catalog of TCR beta chain sequences. In a later analysis, V and J genes were assigned by comparing TCR nucleotide sequences against IMGT/GENE-DB human TR gene sequences. In a later analysis, CDR3 sequences and most-parsimonious VDJ recombination scenarios were assigned using the TCRdist pipeline. In a later analysis, each TCR beta chain was defined by its CDR3 amino acid sequence together with its V-gene family, and reads without a unique V-gene family were excluded. To address suspected cross-contamination and a sequencing artifact, a later analysis removed 592 highly shared, low-generation-probability nucleotide sequences. A later analysis calculated a clonal expansion index for each public chain from normalized within-repertoire ranks of inferred template counts. A later analysis computed generation probabilities with a VDJ recombination model fitted to out-of-frame rearrangements, and checked the results against IGoR. A later analysis scored TCR-TCR, TCR-HLA and TCR-CMV co-occurrence with hypergeometric tests, applying a repertoire-size bias correction to TCR pairs. In a later analysis, false discovery rates were estimated by permuting HLA or CMV assignments 20 times. A later analysis grouped co-occurring TCRs with DBSCAN, adding TCRdist sequence similarity when clustering within HLA-allele-positive subsets. Repertoires with fewer than 30,000 or more than 120,000 public chains were left out of co-occurrence clustering, as were roughly five repertoires with anomalous nucleotide sharing. TCRdb mirrors the immuneACCESS table, restricted to in-frame sequences. Some clones are absent from its copies; in checked studies, under half trace to an unresolved V gene, and the reason for the others is unknown. That table supplies the V and J calls and clone size; D and trimming were determined from the DNA. This sample has 150,000 to 200,000 clones in its table, and about four fifths of those were observed once. 4.1% of the sample lies in the top ten.

The CDR3 contains 13 residues, cysteine and phenylalanine counted. Only CDR3 DNA remains: 39 bases, in frame from the first base. From a lookup of the germline V gene, CDR1 and CDR2 are MGHDK and SYGVNS. Relative to germline, V is 4 bases shorter and J is 7 bases shorter, with 8 bases between their ends. About this clone: The antigen this receptor binds is unknown. The input lacks base qualities; no much larger clone sits a single base away.

Study-level results and caveats: Sequencing depth was assumed to be roughly uniform across donors in the presence/absence analyses, though that assumption may not hold. Because HLA typing was unavailable for some donors at each locus, only the typed subset was used in association tests. Strong co-occurrence of HLA alleles, especially DR and DQ, made assigning TCR associations to individual alleles difficult. A group of highly shared sequence variants was considered likely to be a technical artifact of the sequencing pipeline. V-gene and J-gene trimming of TCR beta chains was associated with a missense DCLRE1C variant in a later genetic analysis, and the association was replicated in an independent cohort. According to a later analysis, TCR association rates differed among HLA loci, with DRB1 alleles showing the most associated TCRs and HLA-C alleles showing the fewest. A later analysis found that HLA-associated TCR beta chains were more clonally expanded and had lower generation probabilities than equally common non-associated chains. A few of the identified cytomegalovirus-associated TCR beta chains were confirmed in vitro to be specific for cytomegalovirus antigens. Cytomegalovirus status was reported to be diagnosed by the classifier with high specificity and sensitivity in both the original and validation cohorts. A later analysis found that most CMV-associated TCR beta chains appeared HLA-restricted, with HLA associations seemingly driven largely by CMV exposure. Immune exposure information for the cohort was limited to CMV serostatus. Across donors, most TCR sequences were observed very rarely, whereas some public TCRs were present in many individuals. It was suggested by the authors that the approach could potentially be generalized to other disease states and immunological phenotypes. A later genetic analysis reported fewer N-insertions in productive TCRs among donors in an Asian-associated ancestry cluster than the roughly 620-donor mean. In this cohort, only TCR beta chains were sequenced, and detectable features were limited by the absence of alpha or paired-chain data. A further reported finding was that TCR beta sequences accurately predicted the HLA-A and HLA-B alleles for most subjects in the first cohort. The study gave a list of 150 to 200 TCR beta chains associated with cytomegalovirus. At a false discovery rate of 0.05, a later analysis linked 16,951 TCR beta sequences to specific HLA alleles. Linkage disequilibrium might explain the correlated functional status among segregating V segments, but an unknown experimental factor could not be ruled out. Because the 87-base-pair reads could not distinguish some IMGT-functional V segments, including TRBV6-2 and TRBV6-3, those segments were excluded. A later analysis reported that several top co-occurrence clusters appeared linked to parvovirus B19, influenza, CMV and Epstein-Barr virus. Broadly in line with IMGT annotations, most TCR beta V segments showed up in productive rearrangements about 87% or about 30% of the time in an earlier analysis of a few hundred of the donors. Some 15 rarely observed V segments, including chromosome 9 orphons, were excluded from the earlier analysis of just under 600 of the donors because counts were too low.

The cohort consisted of 666 healthy bone marrow donors. At the time of sampling, every cohort member was nominally healthy, though immune exposures that went unrecorded were likely present. The donor tested CMV seropositive and was one of the 289 seropositive cohort members. A peripheral blood sample was provided by each donor, and peripheral blood mononuclear cells were used for TCR beta sequencing. Genomic DNA extraction from the blood cell samples was performed with the Qiagen DNeasy Blood Extraction Kit. The chain is assembled from TRBV25-1 and TRBJ1-6, with TRBD1 tentatively as D gene (6 bases match). The material sequenced was PBMCs. The origin of this receptor is a man aged 45-65 years in good health and CMV-seropositive. The CDR3 corresponds to CASSGGRNSPLHF. The DNA sequence is given as TGTGCCAGCAGTGGGGGGCGGAATTCACCCCTCCACTTT.